These 9 T cell receptor beta chains were sequenced from one sample in a study of blood T cell repertoires in COVID-19. The repertoire was sequenced with immunoSEQ multiplex PCR; TCRdb's copy has only in-frame clones and lacks some. Seen here are some 180,000 clones, over 70% observed once, and the top ten hold 15% to 20%. The sequencing sample was made of peripheral blood. The receptors were sampled from an older woman who had recovered from COVID-19.

This chain uses TRBV6-4 with TRBJ1-5, with TRBD1 matching 7 bases. With 6 bases clipped from V and 5 bases from J, the junction kept 4 bases outside the gene matches. From germline, CDR1 is MRHNA and CDR2 SNTAGT. This CDR3 is 13 amino acids long. The CDR3, as DNA: TGTGCCAGCAGCTCCACAGGGGATCAGCCCCAGCATTTT. The encoded protein is CASSSTGDQPQHF.

The chain joins TRBV28 to TRBJ1-2; the D gene is possibly TRBD1 (5 bases). Germline V lookup: CDR1 MDHEN, CDR2 SYDVKM. The CDR3 loop spans 11 amino acids. The V gene lost 4 bases and the J gene lost 7 bases, with 7 bases spanning the gap. This CDR3 reads CASSSGGGYTF. In DNA, the CDR3 is TGTGCCAGCAGTTCGGGGGGTGGCTACACCTTC.

The chain combines TRBV7-3 with TRBJ2-3, with D maybe TRBD2 (6 bases). This CDR3 is 15 amino acids long. Germline V gene data show CDR1 as SGHTA and CDR2 as FQGTGA. Trimming pared 2 bases from V and 0 bases from J, leaving 9 bases between. The DNA for the CDR3 is TGTGCCAGCAGCTTAGGTGGGACTAGCACAGATACGCAGTATTTT. Residues: CASSLGGTSTDTQYF.

As concerns this clone: Other nucleotide sequences in the sample specify the same CDR3. The J gene is TRBJ2-5, the V gene TRBV19; D perhaps matches TRBD2 (5 bases). Germline CDR1 LNHDA, CDR2 SQIVND (reference sequence). The CDR3 sequence is 13 residues long. V lost 11 bases and J 2 bases, leaving 15 bases between the germline ends. The CDR3 sequence is CASRGRGQETQYF. The DNA of the CDR3 is TGTGCCTCCCGCGGCAGAGGGCAAGAGACCCAGTACTTC.

DNA of the CDR3: TGTGCCAGCAGCCGCCTAAGACAGGGAAGCTCCTATAATTCACCCCTCCACTTT. Protein: CASSRLRQGSSYNSPLHF. The J gene is TRBJ1-6, the V gene TRBV4-2, with 7 bases aligning to TRBD1. The CDR3 has 18 residues. Germline lookup yields CDR1 LGHNA and CDR2 YNFKEQ. V was pared by 4 bases and J by 0 bases, with 9 bases of the junction left unmatched.

A single count supports this clone. The chain couples TRBV3-1 (or the pseudogene TRBV3-2) to TRBJ2-2, with 10 bases identical to TRBD1. Germline CDR1 and CDR2: LGHDT and YNNKEL (reference sequence). There are 15 residues in the CDR3. V gave up 4 bases and J gave up 8 bases; unmatched junction bases: 7. CDR3 protein: CASSPSDRGTGELFF. CDR3 sequence (DNA): TGTGCCAGCAGCCCTTCGGACAGGGGGACGGGGGAGCTGTTTTTT.

This chain uses TRBV6-5 with TRBJ1-4; maybe TRBD1 (6 bases). This CDR3 is built from 12 residues. Trimming removed 9 bases at V and 10 bases at J, with 15 bases between. Germline V CDR1 and CDR2: MNHEY, SVGAGI. The CDR3 protein is CASTDSRGKLFF. As DNA, the CDR3 is TGTGCCAGTACGGACAGCCGCGGAAAACTGTTTTTT.

V gene TRBV5-4 combines with J gene TRBJ1-1; 7 nucleotides align to TRBD1. Per the germline V gene, CDR1 is SGHNT and CDR2 is YYREEE (reference sequence). With V trimmed by 4 bases and J by 0 bases, 6 bases remained unmatched. The CDR3 is made up of 15 amino acids. The CDR3 reads CASSPQGPMNTEAFF. The CDR3 DNA sequence: TGTGCCAGCAGCCCACAGGGGCCCATGAACACTGAAGCTTTCTTT.

In this sample, this clone turned up once. The chain links TRBV9 to TRBJ1-1; 7 bases match TRBD1. With V trimmed by 7 bases and J by 1 base, 4 bases remained unmatched. The CDR3 sequence is 13 residues long. Germline CDR1 reads SGDLS; CDR2 reads YYNGEE. This CDR3 reads CASSRGANTEAFF. CDR3 in DNA: TGTGCCAGCTCCAGGGGGGCGAACACTGAAGCTTTCTTT.